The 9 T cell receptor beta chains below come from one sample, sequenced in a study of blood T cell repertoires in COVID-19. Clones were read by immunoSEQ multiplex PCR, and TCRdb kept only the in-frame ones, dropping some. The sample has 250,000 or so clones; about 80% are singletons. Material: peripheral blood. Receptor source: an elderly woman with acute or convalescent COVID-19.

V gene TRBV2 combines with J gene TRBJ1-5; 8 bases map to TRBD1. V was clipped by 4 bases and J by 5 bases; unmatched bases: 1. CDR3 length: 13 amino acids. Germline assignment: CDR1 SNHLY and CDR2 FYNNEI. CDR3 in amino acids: CASSVTGDQPQHF. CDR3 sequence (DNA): TGTGCCAGCAGTGTGACAGGGGATCAGCCCCAGCATTTT.

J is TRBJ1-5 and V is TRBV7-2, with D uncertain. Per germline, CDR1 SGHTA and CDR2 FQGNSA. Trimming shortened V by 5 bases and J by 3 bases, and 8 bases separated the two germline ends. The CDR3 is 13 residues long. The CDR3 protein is CASSNSNNQPQHF. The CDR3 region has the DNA TGTGCCAGCAGCAATTCCAACAATCAGCCCCAGCATTTT.

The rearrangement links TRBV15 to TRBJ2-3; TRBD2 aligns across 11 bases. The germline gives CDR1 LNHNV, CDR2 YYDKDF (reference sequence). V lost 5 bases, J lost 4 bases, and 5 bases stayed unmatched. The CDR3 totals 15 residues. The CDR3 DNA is TGTGCCACCAGCCGTTGGACTAGCGGGCCAGATACGCAGTATTTT. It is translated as CATSRWTSGPDTQYF.

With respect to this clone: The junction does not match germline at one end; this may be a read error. CDR3 coding DNA: TGTGCCAGCAGTTCCCTTACAGGGGGCTCGGACCTCGGCTTC. This gives the protein CASSSLTGGSDLGF. The chain employs TRBV27 and TRBJ2-7; TRBD1 aligns across 9 bases. CDR1 is MNHEY and CDR2 is SMNVEV in the germline V gene (reference sequence). The CDR3 has 14 residues.

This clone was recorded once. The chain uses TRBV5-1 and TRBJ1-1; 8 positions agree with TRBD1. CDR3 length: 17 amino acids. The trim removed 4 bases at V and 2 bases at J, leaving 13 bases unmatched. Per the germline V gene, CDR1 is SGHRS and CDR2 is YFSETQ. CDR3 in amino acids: CASSPTLGGTGNTEAFF. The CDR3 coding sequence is TGCGCCAGCAGCCCGACCTTAGGGGGGACAGGAAACACTGAAGCTTTCTTT.

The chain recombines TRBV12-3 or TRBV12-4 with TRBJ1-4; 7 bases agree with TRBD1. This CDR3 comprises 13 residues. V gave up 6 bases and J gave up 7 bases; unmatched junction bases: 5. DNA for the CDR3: TGTGCCAGCAGCGGCGACAGGGCTGAAAAACTGTTTTTT. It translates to CASSGDRAEKLFF.

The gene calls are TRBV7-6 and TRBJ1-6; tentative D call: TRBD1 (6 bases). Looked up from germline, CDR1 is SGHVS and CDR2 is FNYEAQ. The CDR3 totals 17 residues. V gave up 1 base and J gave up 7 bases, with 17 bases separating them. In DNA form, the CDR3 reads TGTGCCAGCAGCTTAGGGTTTAAGGGGGATCTCAATTCACCCCTCCACTTT. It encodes CASSLGFKGDLNSPLHF.

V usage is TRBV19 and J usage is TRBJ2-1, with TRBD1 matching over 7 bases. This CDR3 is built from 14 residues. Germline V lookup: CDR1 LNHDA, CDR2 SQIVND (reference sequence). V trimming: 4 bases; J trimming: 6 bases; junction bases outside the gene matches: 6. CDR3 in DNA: TGTGCCAGTAGTACACAGACAGGGCCCAATGAGCAGTTCTTC. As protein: CASSTQTGPNEQFF.

CDR3 DNA: TGTGCCAGCAGTTATCAGGGGGCCTATGGCTACACCTTC. It yields the protein CASSYQGAYGYTF. The rearrangement uses TRBV6-2 or TRBV6-3 and TRBJ1-2; 8 positions match TRBD1. Looked up from germline, CDR1 is MNHEY and CDR2 is SVGEGT. With V trimmed by 3 bases and J by 4 bases, 1 base remained unmatched. This CDR3 comprises 13 residues.